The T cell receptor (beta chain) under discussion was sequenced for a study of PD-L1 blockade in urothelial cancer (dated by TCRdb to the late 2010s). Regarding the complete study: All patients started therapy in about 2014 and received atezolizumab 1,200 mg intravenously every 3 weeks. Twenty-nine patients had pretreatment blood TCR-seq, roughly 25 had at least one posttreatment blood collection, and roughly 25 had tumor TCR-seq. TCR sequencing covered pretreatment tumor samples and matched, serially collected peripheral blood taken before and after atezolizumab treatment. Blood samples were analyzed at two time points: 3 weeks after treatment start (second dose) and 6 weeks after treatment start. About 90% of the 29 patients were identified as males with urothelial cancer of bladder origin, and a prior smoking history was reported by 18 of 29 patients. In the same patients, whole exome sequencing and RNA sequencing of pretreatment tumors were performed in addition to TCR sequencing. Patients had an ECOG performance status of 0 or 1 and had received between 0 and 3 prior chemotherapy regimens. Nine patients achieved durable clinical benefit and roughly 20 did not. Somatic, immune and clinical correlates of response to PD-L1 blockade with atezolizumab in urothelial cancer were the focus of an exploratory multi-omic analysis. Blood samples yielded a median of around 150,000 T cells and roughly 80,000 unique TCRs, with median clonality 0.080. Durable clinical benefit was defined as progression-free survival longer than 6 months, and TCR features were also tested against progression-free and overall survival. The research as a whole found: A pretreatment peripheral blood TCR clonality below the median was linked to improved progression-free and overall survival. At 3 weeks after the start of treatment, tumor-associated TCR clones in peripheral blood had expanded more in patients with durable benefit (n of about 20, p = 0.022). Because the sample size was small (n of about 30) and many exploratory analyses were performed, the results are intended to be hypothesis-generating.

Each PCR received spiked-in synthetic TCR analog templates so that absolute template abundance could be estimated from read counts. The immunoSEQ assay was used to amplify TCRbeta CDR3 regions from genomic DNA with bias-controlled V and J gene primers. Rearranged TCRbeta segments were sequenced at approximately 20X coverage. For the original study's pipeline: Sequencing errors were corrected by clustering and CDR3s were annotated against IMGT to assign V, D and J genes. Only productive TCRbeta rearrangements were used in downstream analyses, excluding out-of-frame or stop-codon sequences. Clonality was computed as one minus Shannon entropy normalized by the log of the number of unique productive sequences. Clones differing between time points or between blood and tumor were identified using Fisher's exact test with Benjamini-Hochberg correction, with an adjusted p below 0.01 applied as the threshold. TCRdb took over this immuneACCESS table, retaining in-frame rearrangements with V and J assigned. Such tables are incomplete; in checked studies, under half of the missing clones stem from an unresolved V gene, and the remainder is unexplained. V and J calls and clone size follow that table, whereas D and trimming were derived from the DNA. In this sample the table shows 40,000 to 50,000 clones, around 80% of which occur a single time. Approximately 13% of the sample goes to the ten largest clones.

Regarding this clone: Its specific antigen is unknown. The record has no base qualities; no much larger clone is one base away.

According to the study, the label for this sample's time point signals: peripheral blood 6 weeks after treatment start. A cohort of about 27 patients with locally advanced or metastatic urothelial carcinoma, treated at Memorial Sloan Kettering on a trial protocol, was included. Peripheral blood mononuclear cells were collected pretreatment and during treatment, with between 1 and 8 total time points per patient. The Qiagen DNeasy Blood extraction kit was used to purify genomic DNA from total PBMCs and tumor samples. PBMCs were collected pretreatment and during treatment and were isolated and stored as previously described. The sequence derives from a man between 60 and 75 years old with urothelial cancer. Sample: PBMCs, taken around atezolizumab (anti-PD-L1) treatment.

The nucleotides read TGTGCCAGCAGTCAGGGACAGGATGCTAACTATGGCTACACCTTC. Its translation is CASSQGQDANYGYTF. The chain couples TRBV28 to TRBJ1-2; 8 bases in the middle match TRBD1. The germline V gene provides CDR1 MDHEN and CDR2 SYDVKM. Trimming takes 5 bases off V and 0 bases off J; junction bases not matched to a gene: 5. Including cysteine and phenylalanine, the CDR3 has 15 amino acids. CDR3 DNA is the only sequence kept; it has 45 bases, read in frame from the first base.